Described below is a single TCR beta chain sequence and its context. As yet, its antigen is unknown. This record comes from a study of CD8 T cells in ankylosing spondylitis. The study's findings and limits: What seemed typical of ankylosing spondylitis blood was a TCR beta motif built from fewer than ten highly homologous variants.

As the method for making TCR beta libraries, quantitative 5'-RACE with molecular barcodes was used. TCRdb independently ran MiXCR on the 5' RACE reads; one entry per CDR3 protein. The repertoire consists of 250,000 to 400,000 distinct CDR3 sequences, with roughly 10% occurring once and the leading ten covering more than 7%. Material: blood, either unsorted or a sorted T cell fraction (not recorded which). This receptor was identified in a female donor with ankylosing spondylitis or in good health (not recorded which).

The CDR3 reads CSAMGRGVGSYNEQFF. In nucleotides, the CDR3 is TGCAGTGCTATGGGCCGGGGAGTTGGTTCCTACAATGAGCAGTTCTTC. The rearrangement uses TRBV20-1 and TRBJ2-1; D perhaps matches TRBD2 (5 bases). CDR3 length: 16 residues. Trimming left V 4 bases short and J 1 base short, with 17 bases between. Germline CDR1 reads DFQATT; CDR2 reads SNEGSKA (reference sequence).